The clone carrying this T cell receptor (beta chain) was seen a single time. This record comes from a study of control samples from healthy donors and cancer patients. This CDR3 contains 16 residues. The trim removed 5 bases at V and 4 bases at J, leaving 10 bases unmatched. Germline lookup yields CDR1 MGHRA and CDR2 YSYEKL. TCRdb's copy holds only in-frame clones and misses some; the assay was immunoSEQ multiplex PCR. This sample carries about 160,000 clones, about 95% of them seen once, and the ten largest clones take 11% to 15%. The rearrangement links TRBV4-1 to TRBJ1-4, with 7 bases aligning to TRBD1. The specimen sequenced was PBMCs. This clonotype originated in a man aged 55 to 70 with colorectal cancer. CDR3 nucleotides: TGCGCCAGCAGCTCCCAAAGCCGGACAGGTAATGAAAAACTGTTTTTT. It translates to CASSSQSRTGNEKLFF.